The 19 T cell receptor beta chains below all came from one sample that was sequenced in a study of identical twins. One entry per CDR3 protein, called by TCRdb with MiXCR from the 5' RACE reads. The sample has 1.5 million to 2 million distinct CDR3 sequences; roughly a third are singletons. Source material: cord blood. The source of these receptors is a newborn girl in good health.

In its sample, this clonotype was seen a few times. CDR3 in DNA: TGTGCCAGCACCCCTGGGACTAGCGGGTACAATGAGCAGTTCTTC. This sequence encodes CASTPGTSGYNEQFF. The rearrangement links TRBV7-9 to TRBJ2-1; TRBD2 matches at 12 bases. Germline trimming cut 7 bases from V and 4 bases from J; bases unmatched to any gene: 5. The germline V gene has CDR1 SEHNR and CDR2 FQNEAQ (reference sequence). The CDR3 totals 15 residues.

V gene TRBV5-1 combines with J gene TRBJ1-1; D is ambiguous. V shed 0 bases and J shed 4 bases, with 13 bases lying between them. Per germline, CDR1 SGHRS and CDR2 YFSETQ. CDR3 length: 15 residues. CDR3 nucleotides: TGCGCCAGCAGCTTGGATGGATGGAGGACCACTGAAGCTTTCTTT. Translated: CASSLDGWRTTEAFF.

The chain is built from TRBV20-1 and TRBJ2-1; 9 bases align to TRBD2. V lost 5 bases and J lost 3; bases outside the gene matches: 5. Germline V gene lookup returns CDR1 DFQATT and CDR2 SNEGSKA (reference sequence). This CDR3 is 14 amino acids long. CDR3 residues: CSAALAGFYNEQFF. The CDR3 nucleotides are TGCAGTGCTGCCCTAGCGGGGTTCTACAATGAGCAGTTCTTC.

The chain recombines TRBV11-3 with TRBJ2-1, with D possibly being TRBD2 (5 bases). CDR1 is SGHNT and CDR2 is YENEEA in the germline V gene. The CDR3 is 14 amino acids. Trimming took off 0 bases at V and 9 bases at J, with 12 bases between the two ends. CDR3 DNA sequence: TGTGCCAGCAGCTTAGAGCCCTCTAGCAGTGAGCAGTTCTTC. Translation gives CASSLEPSSSEQFF.

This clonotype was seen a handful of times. This chain's CDR3 is CASSGTSRLWSYNEQFF. The CDR3 region has the DNA TGCGCCAGCTCCGGGACTAGCCGGTTGTGGTCCTACAATGAGCAGTTCTTC. V usage is TRBV5-1 and J usage is TRBJ2-1; TRBD2 agrees at 9 bases. CDR3 size: 17 residues. Germline-derived CDR1 and CDR2 are SGHRS and YFSETQ. After removal of 7 bases from V and 1 base from J, the junction contained 12 bases not matched to a gene. Combining the CDR3 with reference TRBV5-1 and TRBJ2-1 gives the whole variable domain KAGVTQTPRYLIKTRGQQVTLSCSPISGHRSVSWYQQTPGQGLQFLFEYFSETQRNKGNFPGRFSGRQFSNSRSEMNVSTLELGDSALYLCASSGTSRLWSYNEQFFGPGTRLTVL.

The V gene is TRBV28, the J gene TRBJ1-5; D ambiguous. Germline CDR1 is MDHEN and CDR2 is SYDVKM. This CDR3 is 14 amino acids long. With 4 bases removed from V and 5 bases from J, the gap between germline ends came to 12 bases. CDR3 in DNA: TGTGCCAGCAGTTCACCGGACCCCTATCAGCCCCAGCATTTT. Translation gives CASSSPDPYQPQHF.

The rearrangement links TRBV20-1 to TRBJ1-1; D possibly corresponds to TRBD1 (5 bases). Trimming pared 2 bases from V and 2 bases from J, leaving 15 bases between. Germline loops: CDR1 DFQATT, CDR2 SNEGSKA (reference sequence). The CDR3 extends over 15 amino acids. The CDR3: CSARTPVGGNTEAFF. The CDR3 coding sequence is TGCAGTGCTAGAACACCTGTGGGGGGTAACACTGAAGCTTTCTTT.

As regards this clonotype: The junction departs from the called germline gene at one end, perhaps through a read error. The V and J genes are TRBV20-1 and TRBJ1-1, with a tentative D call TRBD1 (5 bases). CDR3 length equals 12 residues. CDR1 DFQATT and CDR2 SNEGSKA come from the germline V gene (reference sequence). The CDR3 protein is CSALGQGTEAFF. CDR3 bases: TGCAGTGCCCTTGGGCAGGGCACTGAGGCTTTCTTT.

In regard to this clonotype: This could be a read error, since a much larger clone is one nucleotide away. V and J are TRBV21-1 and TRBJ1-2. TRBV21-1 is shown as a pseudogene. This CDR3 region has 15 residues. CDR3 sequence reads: CASSERTAASYGYTF. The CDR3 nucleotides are TGTGCCAGCAGCGAACGAACGGCGGCCTCCTATGGCTACACCTTC.

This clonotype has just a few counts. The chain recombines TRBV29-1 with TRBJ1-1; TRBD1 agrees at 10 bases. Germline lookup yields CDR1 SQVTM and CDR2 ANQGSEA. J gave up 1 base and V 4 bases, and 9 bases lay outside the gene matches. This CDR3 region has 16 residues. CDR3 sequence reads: CSVAFGTGVGNTEAFF. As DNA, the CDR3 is TGCAGCGTTGCGTTTGGGACAGGGGTAGGGAACACTGAAGCTTTCTTT.

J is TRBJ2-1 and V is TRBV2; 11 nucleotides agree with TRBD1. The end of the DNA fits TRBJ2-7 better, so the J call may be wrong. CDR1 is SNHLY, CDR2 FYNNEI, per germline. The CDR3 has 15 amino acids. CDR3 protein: CASWTGGRSYNEQYF. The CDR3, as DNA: TGTGCCAGCTGGACAGGGGGCCGCTCCTACAATGAGCAGTACTTC.

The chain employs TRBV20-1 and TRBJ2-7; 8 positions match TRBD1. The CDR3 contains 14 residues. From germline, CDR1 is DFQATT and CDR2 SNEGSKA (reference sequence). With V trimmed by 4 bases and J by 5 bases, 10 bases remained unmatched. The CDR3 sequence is CSATSYTRGHEQYF. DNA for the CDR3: TGCAGTGCTACATCCTACACCAGGGGGCACGAGCAGTACTTC.

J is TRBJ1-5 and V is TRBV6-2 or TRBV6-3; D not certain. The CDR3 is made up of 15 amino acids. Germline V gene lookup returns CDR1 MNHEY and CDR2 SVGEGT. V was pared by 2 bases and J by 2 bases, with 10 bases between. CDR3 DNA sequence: TGTGCCAGCAGTTACGAAGGTCATCGCAATCAGCCCCAGCATTTT. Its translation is CASSYEGHRNQPQHF.

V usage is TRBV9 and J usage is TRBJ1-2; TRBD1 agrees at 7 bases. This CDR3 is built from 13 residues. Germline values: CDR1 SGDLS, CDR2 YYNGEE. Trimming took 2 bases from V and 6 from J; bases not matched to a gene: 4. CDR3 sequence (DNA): TGTGCCAGCAGCGTGAGACAGGGCGATGGCTACACCTTC. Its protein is CASSVRQGDGYTF.

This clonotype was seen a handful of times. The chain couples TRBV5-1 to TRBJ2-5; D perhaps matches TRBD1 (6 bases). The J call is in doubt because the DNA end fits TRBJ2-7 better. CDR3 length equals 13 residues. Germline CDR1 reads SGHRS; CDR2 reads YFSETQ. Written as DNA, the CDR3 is TGCGCCAGCAGCTTGACAGGGAACCACGAGCAGTACTTC. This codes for CASSLTGNHEQYF.

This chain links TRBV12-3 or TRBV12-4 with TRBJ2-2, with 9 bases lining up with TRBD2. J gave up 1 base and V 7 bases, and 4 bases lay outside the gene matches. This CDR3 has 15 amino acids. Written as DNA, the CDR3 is TGTGCCAGCACCCCAGCGGGGGGGAACACCGGGGAGCTGTTTTTT. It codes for CASTPAGGNTGELFF.

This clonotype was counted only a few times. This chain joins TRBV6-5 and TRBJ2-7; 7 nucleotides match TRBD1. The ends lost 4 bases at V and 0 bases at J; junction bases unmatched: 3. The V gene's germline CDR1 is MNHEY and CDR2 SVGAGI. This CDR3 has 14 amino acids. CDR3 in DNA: TGTGCCAGCAGTTTCGGACAGGACTCCTACGAGCAGTACTTC. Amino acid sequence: CASSFGQDSYEQYF.

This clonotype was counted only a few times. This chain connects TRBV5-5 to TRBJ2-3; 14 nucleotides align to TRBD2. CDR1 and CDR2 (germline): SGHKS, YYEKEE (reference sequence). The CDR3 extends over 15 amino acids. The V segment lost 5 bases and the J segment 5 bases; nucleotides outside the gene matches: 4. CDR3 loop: CASRGLAGVGDTQYF. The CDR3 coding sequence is TGTGCCAGCAGGGGACTAGCGGGGGTCGGAGATACGCAGTATTTT.

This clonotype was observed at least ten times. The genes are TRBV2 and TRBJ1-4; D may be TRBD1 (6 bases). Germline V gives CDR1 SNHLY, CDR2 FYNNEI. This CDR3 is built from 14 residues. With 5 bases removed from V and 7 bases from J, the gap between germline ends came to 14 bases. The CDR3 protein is CASSTDRWREKLFF. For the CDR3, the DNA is TGTGCCAGCAGTACCGACAGGTGGCGTGAAAAACTGTTTTTT.